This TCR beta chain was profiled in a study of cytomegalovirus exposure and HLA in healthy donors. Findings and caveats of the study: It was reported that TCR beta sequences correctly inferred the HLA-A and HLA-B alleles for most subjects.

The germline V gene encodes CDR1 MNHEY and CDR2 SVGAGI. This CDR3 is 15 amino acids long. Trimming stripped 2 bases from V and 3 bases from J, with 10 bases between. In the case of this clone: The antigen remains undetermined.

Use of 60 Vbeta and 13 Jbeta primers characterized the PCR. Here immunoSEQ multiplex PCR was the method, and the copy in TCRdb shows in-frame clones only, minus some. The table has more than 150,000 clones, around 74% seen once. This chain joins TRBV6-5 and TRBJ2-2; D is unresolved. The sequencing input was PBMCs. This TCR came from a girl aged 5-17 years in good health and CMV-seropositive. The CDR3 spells CASSYRVAYTGELFF. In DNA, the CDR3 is TGTGCCAGCAGTTACCGTGTGGCCTACACCGGGGAGCTGTTTTTT.